The 4 T cell receptor beta chains reported below all come from one sample, sequenced in a study of cytomegalovirus exposure and HLA in healthy donors. PCR primers comprised 60 Vbeta and 13 Jbeta primers. Profiling relied on immunoSEQ multiplex PCR, and the TCRdb table lists in-frame clones only, not all of them. The data contain 130,000 or so clones, 78% of them singletons. The sequencing input was PBMCs. These receptors came from a female donor in good health and CMV-seronegative.

This clone showed up just a few times. The chain couples TRBV30 to TRBJ2-7, with a tentative D call TRBD2 (5 bases). CDR1 is GTSNPN, CDR2 SVGIG, per germline (reference sequence). V dropped 3 bases and J dropped 7 bases, with 13 bases sitting between them. The length of the CDR3 is 12 residues. In nucleotides, the CDR3 is TGTGCCTGGAGCCCGTACGGAGGAGAGCAGTACTTC. As protein: CAWSPYGGEQYF.

Comments on this clone: The same CDR3 is also encoded by other DNA sequences in this sample. The genes are TRBV6-5 and TRBJ2-7; possible D gene TRBD2, 6 bases. V lost 2 bases, J lost 0 bases, and 11 bases lay in between. The germline CDR1 and CDR2 sequences are MNHEY and SVGAGI. CDR3 size: 15 residues. CDR3 sequence: CASSYGGMGSYEQYF. DNA of the CDR3: TGTGCCAGCAGTTACGGGGGGATGGGCTCCTACGAGCAGTACTTC.

The genes are TRBV12-5 and TRBJ2-5; TRBD2 matches at 10 bases. The trim removed 0 bases at V and 0 bases at J, leaving 1 base unmatched. Germline loops: CDR1 LGHNT, CDR2 FRNRAP. The CDR3 sequence is 16 residues long. CDR3 nucleotides: TGTGCTAGTGGTTTGGTGACTAGCGGGTACCAAGAGACCCAGTACTTC. Its protein product is CASGLVTSGYQETQYF.

This chain connects TRBV5-4 to TRBJ2-3, with 11 bases fitting TRBD1. The CDR3 runs 18 residues. Germline CDR1 and CDR2: SGHNT and YYREEE (reference sequence). V was clipped by 4 bases and J by 3 bases; unmatched bases: 13. DNA for the CDR3: TGTGCCAGCAGCCGTTATCCGGGACAGGGGGTAAGGACAGATACGCAGTATTTT. Its protein is CASSRYPGQGVRTDTQYF. The variable domain in full, completed from reference TRBV5-4 and TRBJ2-3, reads ETGVTQSPTHLIKTRGQQVTLRCSSQSGHNTVSWYQQALGQGPQFIFQYYREEENGRGNFPPRFSGLQFPNYSSELNVNALELDDSALYLCASSRYPGQGVRTDTQYFGPGTRLTVL.